Listed below are T cell receptor beta chains from one sample, sequenced in a study of blood T cell repertoires in COVID-19. Repertoires were generated with immunoSEQ multiplex PCR, while TCRdb's copy carries only in-frame clones and drops some. This sample has approximately 280,000 clones, with around 88% found just once. The sample comprised peripheral blood. These receptors all come from a middle-aged man with acute or convalescent COVID-19. The CDR3 runs from the conserved cysteine through the conserved F or W. A D gene is named only where the DNA matches it firmly. Rows give clone size only sometimes, using once, few, many, or a class for an expanded clone.

J,V,size,D,length,CDR3,DNA
TRBJ2-7,TRBV6-5,once,TRBD1,13,CASRGDSSYEQYF,TGTGCCAGCAGGGGGGACAGCAGCTACGAGCAGTACTTC
TRBJ1-5,TRBV6-5,-,-,13,CASTPGLLQPQHF,TGTGCCAGCACTCCAGGGTTACTCCAGCCCCAGCATTTT
TRBJ1-1,TRBV30,-,-,13,CAWRGGLGTEAFF,TGTGCCTGGAGGGGGGGACTTGGCACTGAAGCTTTCTTT
TRBJ1-2,TRBV9,-,TRBD1,15,CASSKQTGLRYGYTF,TGTGCCAGCAGCAAACAGACAGGGCTCCGCTATGGCTACACCTTC
TRBJ2-7,TRBV9,-,-,14,CASSVEGRAYEQYF,TGTGCCAGCAGCGTAGAGGGCAGGGCCTACGAGCAGTACTTC
TRBJ2-3,TRBV11-2,-,-,16,CASSLSGRASTDTQYF,TGTGCCAGCAGCTTAAGCGGCAGAGCTAGCACAGATACGCAGTATTTT
TRBJ2-1,TRBV11-3,-,TRBD1,15,CASSLRGTGHNEQFF,TGTGCCAGCAGCTTACGAGGGACAGGGCACAATGAGCAGTTCTTC
TRBJ2-4,TRBV7-8,-,-,14,CASSLGGDKNIQYF,TGTGCCAGCAGCTTAGGGGGAGACAAAAACATTCAGTACTTC
TRBJ1-1,TRBV5-1,-,-,14,CASSQSQGNTEAFF,TGCGCCAGCAGCCAATCCCAGGGAAACACTGAAGCTTTCTTT
TRBJ1-5,TRBV2,-,-,13,CASSEWRNQPQHF,TGTGCCAGCAGTGAATGGAGGAATCAGCCCCAGCATTTT
TRBJ2-7,TRBV19,-,-,14,CASRTVAASYEQYF,TGTGCCAGTAGAACAGTAGCGGCCTCCTACGAGCAGTACTTC
TRBJ1-6,TRBV6-1,-,TRBD1,17,CASSDPTGSAFNSPLHF,TGTGCCAGCAGTGACCCGACAGGGTCTGCTTTTAATTCACCCCTCCACTTT
TRBJ1-1,TRBV6-1,-,-,15,CASSDGETLNTEAFF,TGTGCCAGCAGTGATGGGGAGACTCTGAACACTGAAGCTTTCTTT
TRBJ1-2,TRBV2,-,TRBD1,14,CASAGTGDFYGYTF,TGTGCCAGTGCCGGGACAGGGGATTTCTATGGCTACACCTTC
TRBJ1-2,TRBV5-1,-,TRBD1,13,CASSLQGMWGYTF,TGCGCCAGCAGCTTACAGGGGATGTGGGGCTACACCTTC
TRBJ1-5,TRBV6-1,-,-,15,CASSEGGGRNQPQHF,TGTGCCAGCAGTGAAGGGGGGGGGAGAAATCAGCCCCAGCATTTT
TRBJ2-4,TRBV3-1/TRBV3-2,-,-,16,CASSLTPGLAKNIQYF,TGTGCCAGCAGCCTAACCCCTGGGCTAGCCAAAAACATTCAGTACTTC